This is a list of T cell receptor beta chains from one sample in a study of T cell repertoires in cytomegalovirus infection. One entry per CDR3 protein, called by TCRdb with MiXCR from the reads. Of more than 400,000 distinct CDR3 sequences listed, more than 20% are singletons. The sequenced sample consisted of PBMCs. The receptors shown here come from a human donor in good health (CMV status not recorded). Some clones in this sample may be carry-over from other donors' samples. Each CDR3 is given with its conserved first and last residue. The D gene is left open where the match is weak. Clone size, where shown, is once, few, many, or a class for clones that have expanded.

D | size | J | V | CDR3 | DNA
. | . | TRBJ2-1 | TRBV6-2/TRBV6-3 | CASKPIVGIHEQFF | TGTGCCAGCAAACCCATTGTGGGGATTCATGAGCAGTTCTTC
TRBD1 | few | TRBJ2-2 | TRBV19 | CASSIVSSPGQTYYTGELFF | TGTGCCAGTAGTATAGTCTCGTCTCCGGGACAGACTTACTACACCGGGGAGCTGTTTTTT
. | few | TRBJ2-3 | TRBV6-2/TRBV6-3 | CASSYLGLDTQYF | TGTGCCAGCAGTTACCTAGGGTTGGATACGCAGTATTTT
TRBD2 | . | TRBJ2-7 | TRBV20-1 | CSARTTGLAYEQYF | TGCAGTGCTAGAACCACGGGACTAGCCTACGAGCAGTACTTC
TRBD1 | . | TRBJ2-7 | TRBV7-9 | CASSLGTGGIYEQYF | TGTGCCAGCAGCTTAGGGACAGGGGGGATCTACGAGCAGTACTTC
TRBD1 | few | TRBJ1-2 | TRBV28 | CASSHEGQGNDGYTF | TGTGCCAGCAGTCATGAAGGACAGGGCAATGATGGCTACACCTTC
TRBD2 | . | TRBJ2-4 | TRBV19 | CASDPGSGRAGGNIQYF | TGTGCCAGCGACCCGGGAAGCGGGAGGGCCGGTGGAAACATTCAGTACTTC
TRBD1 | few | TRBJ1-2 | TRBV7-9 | CASSAWTGDSYGYTF | TGTGCCAGCAGCGCATGGACAGGGGATTCCTATGGCTACACCTTC
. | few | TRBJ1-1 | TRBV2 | CASSAQAMNTEAFF | TGTGCCAGCAGTGCACAGGCGATGAACACTGAAGCTTTCTTT
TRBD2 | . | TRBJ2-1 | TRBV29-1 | CSVERREGRAFNEQFF | TGCAGCGTTGAACGGCGGGAGGGCCGTGCTTTCAATGAGCAGTTCTTC
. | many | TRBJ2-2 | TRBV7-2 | CASTMYSHGELFF | TGTGCCAGCACCATGTATTCGCACGGGGAGCTGTTTTTT
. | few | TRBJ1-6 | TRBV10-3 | CAIRTAGDNSPLHF | TGTGCCATCAGGACGGCAGGGGATAATTCACCCCTCCACTTT
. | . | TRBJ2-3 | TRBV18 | CASSPGVADTQYF | TGTGCCAGCTCACCAGGGGTCGCAGATACGCAGTATTTT
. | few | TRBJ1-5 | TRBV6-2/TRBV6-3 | CASSDTFLQPQHF | TGTGCCAGCAGTGATACATTCCTTCAGCCCCAGCATTTT
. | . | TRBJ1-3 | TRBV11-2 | CASSPRASGNTIYF | TGTGCCAGCAGCCCCCGGGCCTCTGGAAACACCATATATTTT
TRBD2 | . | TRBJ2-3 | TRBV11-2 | CASSAQREGGDTDTQYF | TGTGCCAGCAGCGCCCAGCGGGAGGGGGGGGACACAGATACGCAGTATTTT
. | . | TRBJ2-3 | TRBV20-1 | CSARDLDYTDTQYF | TGCAGTGCTAGAGACCTGGATTACACAGATACGCAGTATTTT
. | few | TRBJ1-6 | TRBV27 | CASSRHGQPLHF | TGTGCCAGCAGTCGACACGGACAACCCCTCCACTTT
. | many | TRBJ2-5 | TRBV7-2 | CASSFLLQETQYF | TGTGCCAGCAGCTTCCTACTCCAAGAGACCCAGTACTTC
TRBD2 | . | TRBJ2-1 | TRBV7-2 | CASSWTRQPYNEQFF | TGTGCCAGCAGCTGGACTAGACAACCCTACAATGAGCAGTTCTTC
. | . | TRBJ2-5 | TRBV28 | CASSLMGALGTAFWETQYF | TGTGCCAGCAGTTTAATGGGGGCTCTTGGGACTGCCTTTTGGGAGACCCAGTACTTC
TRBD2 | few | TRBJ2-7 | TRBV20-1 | CSARGPGLVLRYEQYF | TGCAGTGCTAGAGGACCGGGACTAGTCCTCCGGTACGAGCAGTACTTC
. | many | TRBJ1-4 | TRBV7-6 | CASSSSSDRLEEKLFF | TGTGCCAGCAGCTCCTCGTCAGACAGGCTGGAAGAAAAACTGTTTTTT
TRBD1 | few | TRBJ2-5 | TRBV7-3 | CASSFDRGPQETQYF | TGTGCCAGCAGCTTTGACAGGGGCCCCCAAGAGACCCAGTACTTC
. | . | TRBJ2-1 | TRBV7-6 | CASSLNAYGNYNEQFF | TGTGCCAGCAGCTTAAATGCCTACGGGAACTACAATGAGCAGTTCTTC
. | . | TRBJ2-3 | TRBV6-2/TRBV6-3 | CASSHNLPGTTDTDTQYF | TGTGCCAGCAGTCACAATCTTCCCGGGACAACAGACACAGATACGCAGTATTTT
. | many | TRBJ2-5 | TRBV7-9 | CASSSFGGQGAQTQYF | TGTGCCAGCAGCTCCTTCGGGGGACAAGGGGCTCAGACCCAGTACTTC
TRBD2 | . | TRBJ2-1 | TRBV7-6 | CASSKGLALILSSSYNEQFF | TGTGCCAGCAGCAAGGGACTAGCGCTAATCCTGAGCTCGAGCTACAATGAGCAGTTCTTC
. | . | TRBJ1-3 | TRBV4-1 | CASSPQSRGNSGNTIYF | TGCGCCAGCAGCCCCCAGTCCCGGGGGAACTCTGGAAACACCATATATTTT
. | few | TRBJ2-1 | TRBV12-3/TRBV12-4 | CASSSRPAGYNEQFF | TGTGCCAGCAGTTCACGCCCAGCTGGATACAATGAGCAGTTCTTC
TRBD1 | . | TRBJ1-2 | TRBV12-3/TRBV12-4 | CASSLQGRQGYGYTF | TGTGCCAGCAGTTTGCAGGGAAGACAGGGGTATGGCTACACCTTC
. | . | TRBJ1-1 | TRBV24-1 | CATSLGPNTEAFF | TGTGCCACCAGTTTGGGACCGAACACTGAAGCTTTCTTT
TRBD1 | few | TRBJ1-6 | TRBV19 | CASSVVMDRANNSPLHF | TGTGCCAGTAGTGTTGTGATGGACAGGGCGAATAATTCACCCCTCCACTTT
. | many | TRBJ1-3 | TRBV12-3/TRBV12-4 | CASSPTRSLRSGNTIYF | TGTGCCAGCAGTCCCACCCGGAGTTTACGCTCTGGAAACACCATATATTTT
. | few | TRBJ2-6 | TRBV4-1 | CASSQGDDLTLPGANVLTF | TGCGCCAGCAGCCAGGGGGACGACCTAACCCTCCCTGGGGCCAACGTCCTGACTTTC
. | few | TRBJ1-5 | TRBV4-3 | CASSQTRGVNQPQHF | TGCGCCAGCAGCCAAACCAGGGGCGTTAATCAGCCCCAGCATTTT
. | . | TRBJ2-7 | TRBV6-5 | CASSRRTGIERYEQYF | TGTGCCAGCAGTCGCCGTACAGGGATTGAACGCTACGAGCAGTACTTC
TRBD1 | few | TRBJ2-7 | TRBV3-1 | CASSPGTGYRSYEQYF | TGTGCCAGCAGCCCCGGGACAGGGTACCGGTCCTACGAGCAGTACTTC
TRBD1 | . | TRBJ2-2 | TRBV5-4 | CASSLDEGAGTGELFF | TGTGCCAGCAGCTTGGATGAGGGGGCCGGCACCGGGGAGCTGTTTTTT
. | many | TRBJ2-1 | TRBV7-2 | CASSPRGEVWNEQFF | TGTGCCAGCAGCCCACGTGGGGAGGTTTGGAATGAGCAGTTCTTC
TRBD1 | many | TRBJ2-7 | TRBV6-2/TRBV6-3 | CASRRIQGMSYEQYF | TGTGCCAGCAGACGCATACAGGGGATGTCCTACGAGCAGTACTTC
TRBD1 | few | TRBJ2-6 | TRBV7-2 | CASSRTGGLGANVLTF | TGTGCCAGCAGCAGGACAGGGGGCCTTGGGGCCAACGTCCTGACTTTC
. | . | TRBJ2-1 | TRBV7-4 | CASSSPFGSYNEHFF | TGTGCCAGCAGCTCACCCTTCGGGAGTTACAATGAGCACTTCTTC
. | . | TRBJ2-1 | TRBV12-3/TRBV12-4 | CASRGDPGQFF | TGTGCCAGCCGGGGCGATCCTGGGCAGTTCTTC